The next 27 T cell receptor beta chains were all read from a single sample in a study of cytomegalovirus exposure and HLA in healthy donors. The assay was immunoSEQ multiplex PCR, and TCRdb's table has in-frame clones only and misses some. Here the sample spans 150,000 or so clones, about 87% being singletons. The sequenced material came from PBMCs. Receptor source: a woman aged 25 to 45 in good health and CMV-seropositive.

By proportion, this clone is medium-sized. The rearrangement uses TRBV5-6 and TRBJ2-1; 7 bases are shared with TRBD1. The CDR3 totals 15 residues. Germline-derived CDR1 and CDR2 are SGHDT and YYEEEE. The V and J ends lost 4 bases and 2 bases, in that order; junction bases with no gene match: 6. CDR3 sequence reads: CASSMTGNPYNEQFF. CDR3 in DNA: TGTGCCAGCAGCATGACAGGGAACCCCTACAATGAGCAGTTCTTC.

This chain joins TRBV2 and TRBJ1-6; D is possibly TRBD1 (5 bases). This CDR3 spans 15 amino acids. Germline V gene sequence: CDR1 SNHLY, CDR2 FYNNEI. The V end was cut by 6 bases, the J end by 0 bases, with 9 bases between. In DNA form, the CDR3 reads TGTGCCAGCAGAGAGACAGCCTCCTATAATTCACCCCTCCACTTT. It codes for CASRETASYNSPLHF.

The chain links TRBV28 to TRBJ1-5; a weak D match, TRBD1 (5 bases). This CDR3 contains 12 residues. Germline CDR1 and CDR2: MDHEN and SYDVKM. Trimming left V 8 bases short and J 9 bases short, with 14 bases between. The CDR3 loop reads CASGGVAAPQHF. CDR3 nucleotides: TGTGCCAGCGGGGGGGTTGCTGCGCCCCAGCATTTT.

This clone was counted between two and nine times. CDR3 amino acids: CASSWEGQGVWKLFF. In nucleotides, the CDR3 is TGTGCCAGCAGCTGGGAAGGACAGGGGGTGTGGAAACTGTTTTTT. J is TRBJ1-4 and V is TRBV7-9; TRBD1 agrees at 10 bases. The CDR3 extends over 15 amino acids. Looked up from germline, CDR1 is SEHNR and CDR2 is FQNEAQ (reference sequence). V lost 4 bases and J lost 11; bases outside the gene matches: 10.

The rearrangement links TRBV28 to TRBJ1-2; D gene ambiguous. The CDR3 consists of 11 residues. Trimming removed 4 bases from V and 8 bases from J, with 8 bases in between. Looked up from germline, CDR1 is MDHEN and CDR2 is SYDVKM. The CDR3: CASSYASGYTF. CDR3 sequence (DNA): TGTGCCAGCAGTTACGCGAGCGGCTACACCTTC.

This clone was recorded only once. The chain uses TRBV28 and TRBJ2-7; 9 bases agree with TRBD1. The length of the CDR3 is 15 residues. Germline values: CDR1 MDHEN, CDR2 SYDVKM. V was clipped by 7 bases and J by 6 bases; unmatched bases: 13. CDR3 sequence reads: CASIPAGDRVGEQYF. The DNA for the CDR3 is TGTGCCAGCATCCCCGCCGGGGACAGGGTGGGCGAGCAGTACTTC.

The chain links TRBV2 to TRBJ2-3; TRBD1 might be the D (6 bases). The germline CDR1 and CDR2 sequences are SNHLY and FYNNEI. V shed 6 bases and J shed 2 bases, with 9 bases lying between them. The CDR3 spans 13 residues. CDR3 nucleotide sequence: TGTGCCAGCAGCTGGGACATCACAGATACGCAGTATTTT. Its translation is CASSWDITDTQYF. Complete variable domain (other parts from reference TRBV2 and TRBJ2-3): EPEVTQTPSHQVTQMGQEVILRCVPISNHLYFYWYRQILGQKVEFLVSFYNNEISEKSEIFDDQFSVERPDGSNFTLKIRSTKLEDSAMYFCASSWDITDTQYFGPGTRLTVL.

The rearrangement joins TRBV4-1 to TRBJ1-6, with a weak D call TRBD1 (5 bases). In germline, CDR1 is MGHRA, CDR2 YSYEKL. The CDR3 extends over 19 amino acids. V dropped 2 bases and J dropped 3 bases, with 20 bases sitting between them. As DNA, the CDR3 is TGCGCCAGCAGCCAATACCCGACCCTCTCAGGGATCTATAATTCACCCCTCCACTTT. This translates into CASSQYPTLSGIYNSPLHF.

The V call is TRBV7-9, the J call TRBJ2-7; D may be TRBD2 (6 bases). The V gene's germline CDR1 is SEHNR and CDR2 FQNEAQ (reference sequence). The CDR3 covers 15 residues. Trimming pared 0 bases from V and 2 bases from J, leaving 11 bases between. In DNA, the CDR3 is TGTGCCAGCAGCTTAGCGGGAGGACCGACCTACGAGCAGTACTTC. Residues: CASSLAGGPTYEQYF.

This clone was seen just once. The V call is TRBV16, the J call TRBJ1-1; D call uncertain. Germline CDR1 is KGHSY and CDR2 is FQNENV. Trimming left V 0 bases short and J 2 bases short, with 7 bases between. The CDR3 extends over 14 amino acids. CDR3 nucleotides: TGTGCCAGCAGCCAATCGGCCGCAAACACTGAAGCTTTCTTT. Residues: CASSQSAANTEAFF.

The J gene is TRBJ2-3, the V gene TRBV5-1; TRBD1 is a possible D gene (5 bases). This CDR3 has 19 amino acids. Per the germline V gene, CDR1 is SGHRS and CDR2 is YFSETQ. With 2 bases removed from V and 3 bases from J, the gap between germline ends came to 25 bases. The DNA of the CDR3 is TGCGCCAGCAGCTTTGGATGGGTGAGTGGGGCCAAGCAAACAGATACGCAGTATTTT. It encodes CASSFGWVSGAKQTDTQYF.

The count of this clone is one. The CDR3 DNA is TGTGCCAGCAGCGTCGGGGGGAGGACAGTAATCTACGAGCAGTACTTC. Its protein is CASSVGGRTVIYEQYF. V and J are TRBV9 and TRBJ2-7; D might be TRBD2 (7 bases). The CDR3 extends over 16 amino acids. V gave up 2 bases and J gave up 3 bases, with 18 bases separating them. CDR1 is SGDLS and CDR2 is YYNGEE in the germline V gene. Using reference TRBV9 and TRBJ2-7 for the parts outside the CDR3, the full variable domain is DSGVTQTPKHLITATGQRVTLRCSPRSGDLSVYWYQQSLDQGLQFLIQYYNGEERAKGNILERFSAQQFPDLHSELNLSSLELGDSALYFCASSVGGRTVIYEQYFGPGTRLTVT.

The V call is TRBV6-6, the J call TRBJ2-1, with unresolved D. This CDR3 has 12 residues. Germline CDR1 MNHNY, CDR2 SVGAGI (reference sequence). Trimming pared 8 bases from V and 6 bases from J, leaving 11 bases between. The CDR3 coding sequence is TGTGCCAGCGCCACCCCGGGCAATGAGCAGTTCTTC. Translating gives CASATPGNEQFF.

The chain has TRBV7-9 and TRBJ2-1, with 16 bases matching TRBD2. CDR3 size: 18 residues. V trimming: 5 bases; J trimming: 9 bases; junction bases outside the gene matches: 13. Germline values: CDR1 SEHNR, CDR2 FQNEAQ (reference sequence). Here the CDR3 reads CASSAPGLAGGPRGEQFF. The CDR3 DNA is TGTGCCAGCAGCGCCCCGGGACTAGCGGGAGGGCCAAGGGGTGAGCAGTTCTTC.

The chain couples TRBV27 to TRBJ2-3; perhaps TRBD2 as D (5 bases). Per germline, CDR1 MNHEY and CDR2 SMNVEV (reference sequence). This CDR3 is built from 14 residues. Between the trimmed V and J ends, which lost 6 bases and 0 bases, there was a span of 10 bases. CDR3 protein: CASRSGPSTDTQYF. The CDR3 region has the DNA TGTGCCAGCAGAAGCGGTCCTAGCACAGATACGCAGTATTTT.

The J gene is TRBJ2-5, the V gene TRBV4-1; 11 bases are shared with TRBD1. CDR3 length: 17 residues. With 3 bases clipped from V and 2 bases from J, the junction kept 8 bases outside the gene matches. Germline CDR1 and CDR2: MGHRA and YSYEKL. As DNA, the CDR3 is TGCGCCAGCAGCCAGTACCCCCGGGACAGGGGGCAAGAGACCCAGTACTTC. Protein sequence: CASSQYPRDRGQETQYF.

Ten or more counts support this clone. V and J are TRBV19 and TRBJ2-2; D remains unclear. The CDR3 is 13 amino acids. The V end was cut by 10 bases, the J end by 6 bases, with 15 bases between. Per the germline V gene, CDR1 is LNHDA and CDR2 is SQIVND (reference sequence). The CDR3 coding sequence is TGTGCCACCCTCCGTAACGAGCCCGGGGAGCTGTTTTTT. It specifies CATLRNEPGELFF. The full variable domain, rest sourced from reference TRBV19 and TRBJ2-2, is DGGITQSPKYLFRKEGQNVTLSCEQNLNHDAMYWYRQDPGQGLRLIYYSQIVNDFQKGDIAEGYSVSREKKESFPLTVTSAQKNPTAFYLCATLRNEPGELFFGEGSRLTVL.

The chain joins TRBV18 to TRBJ1-1; D is uncertain. The CDR3 has 13 residues. Deletions cut 3 bases from V and 0 bases from J, with 5 bases between. Germline V gene data show CDR1 as KGHSH and CDR2 as LQKENI. This CDR3 is CASSPPVNTEAFF. DNA of the CDR3: TGTGCCAGCTCACCCCCAGTGAACACTGAAGCTTTCTTT.

This sequence joins TRBV9 and TRBJ2-1, with 9 positions matching TRBD2. V shed 0 bases, J shed 7 bases, and the junction held 8 bases outside the gene matches. This CDR3 region has 16 residues. The germline V gene has CDR1 SGDLS and CDR2 YYNGEE. The CDR3 spells CASSVGVAGVGNEQFF. The CDR3 bases are TGTGCCAGCAGCGTAGGGGTAGCGGGAGTTGGGAATGAGCAGTTCTTC.

The J gene is TRBJ1-2, the V gene TRBV5-1; 7 nucleotides line up with TRBD1. Losses at the gene ends were 0 bases for V and 0 bases for J; bases not matched to a gene: 2. The CDR3 has 15 residues. In germline, CDR1 is SGHRS, CDR2 YFSETQ. In nucleotides, the CDR3 is TGCGCCAGCAGCTTGGTCACAGGGGCTAACTATGGCTACACCTTC. The encoded protein is CASSLVTGANYGYTF. Combining the CDR3 with reference TRBV5-1 and TRBJ1-2 gives the whole variable domain KAGVTQTPRYLIKTRGQQVTLSCSPISGHRSVSWYQQTPGQGLQFLFEYFSETQRNKGNFPGRFSGRQFSNSRSEMNVSTLELGDSALYLCASSLVTGANYGYTFGSGTRLTVV.

This sequence joins TRBV5-1 and TRBJ2-1, with D possibly being TRBD2 (5 bases). V lost 1 base to trimming and J lost 15 bases, with 14 bases between them. Germline assignment: CDR1 SGHRS and CDR2 YFSETQ. The CDR3 runs 12 residues. CDR3 sequence: CASSLNSDGRFF. CDR3 sequence (DNA): TGCGCCAGCAGCTTGAATAGCGATGGTAGGTTCTTC.

The chain employs TRBV18 and TRBJ2-7; 8 nucleotides align to TRBD1. V lost 6 bases, J lost 2 bases, and 3 bases stayed unmatched. The V gene's germline CDR1 is KGHSH and CDR2 LQKENI. The CDR3 is 13 residues long. The CDR3 loop reads CASSPDRAYEQYF. The DNA of the CDR3 is TGTGCCAGCTCCCCGGACAGGGCCTACGAGCAGTACTTC.

The chain links TRBV6-5 to TRBJ2-7; 7 nucleotides line up with TRBD1. Germline-derived CDR1 and CDR2 are MNHEY and SVGAGI. This CDR3 is built from 15 residues. The J segment lost 1 base and the V segment lost 4 bases, leaving 7 bases of the junction unmatched. The CDR3 loop reads CASSSWDSESYEQYF. The CDR3 DNA is TGTGCCAGCAGTTCCTGGGACAGTGAGTCCTACGAGCAGTACTTC.

This chain joins TRBV9 and TRBJ2-2; maybe TRBD2 (5 bases). The CDR3 totals 17 residues. The germline V gene has CDR1 SGDLS and CDR2 YYNGEE. V shed 3 bases and J shed 0 bases, with 15 bases lying between them. CDR3 sequence: CASSGTLENANTGELFF. The CDR3 DNA reads TGTGCCAGCAGCGGAACACTAGAGAACGCGAACACCGGGGAGCTGTTTTTT.

CDR3 sequence: CASSPSLTGGPNEQYF. The CDR3, as DNA: TGTGCCAGCAGTCCCTCCTTAACCGGGGGTCCTAACGAGCAGTACTTC. The chain combines TRBV28 with TRBJ2-7, with D perhaps matching TRBD2 (6 bases). Per the germline V gene, CDR1 is MDHEN and CDR2 is SYDVKM. Trimming left V 5 bases short and J 5 bases short, with 22 bases between. This CDR3 has 16 residues. The variable domain in full, completed from reference TRBV28 and TRBJ2-7, reads DVKVTQSSRYLVKRTGEKVFLECVQDMDHENMFWYRQDPGLGLRLIYFSYDVKMKEKGDIPEGYSVSREKKERFSLILESASTNQTSMYLCASSPSLTGGPNEQYFGPGTRLTVT.

Note on this clone: A read error may produce the germline difference seen at one junction end. CDR3 nucleotides: TGCGTCAGCAGACCAAGACAGGGCCAAGCAACTAATGAAAAACTGTTTTTT. Its protein is CVSRPRQGQATNEKLFF. The chain recombines TRBV4-1 with TRBJ1-4; TRBD1 matches at 7 bases. Germline V gene lookup returns CDR1 MGHRA and CDR2 YSYEKL. The length of the CDR3 is 17 residues.

The chain has TRBV4-1 and TRBJ2-7, with D tentatively TRBD2 (6 bases). This CDR3 comprises 16 residues. Trimming cost V 3 bases and J 5 bases, with 20 bases left between them. Per germline, CDR1 MGHRA and CDR2 YSYEKL. CDR3 amino acids: CASSHGGAAFGDEQYF. The CDR3 DNA reads as TGCGCCAGCAGCCACGGCGGGGCGGCGTTCGGGGACGAGCAGTACTTC.